This T cell receptor (beta chain) was captured by sequencing in a study of monozygotic twins with inflammatory bowel disease. Study-wide results and limits: Relative clonotype sharing with others was diminished in IBD patients versus healthy twins, particularly with disease activity.

Germline CDR1 is DFQATT and CDR2 is SNEGSKA (reference sequence). This CDR3 contains 15 residues. The input for each TCR library was 3500 ng of total RNA. UMIs containing a 6-nucleotide sample barcode were added via template switching. TCRdb re-called the 5' RACE reads; every CDR3 protein appears as one record, without DNA. The sample shows 300,000 to 350,000 distinct CDR3 sequences, and around 2% sits with its ten largest clones. Phlebotomy per donor yielded a single 2.5 ml blood sample. Note on this clonotype: Its cognate antigen is unknown.

The clonotype comes from a human donor with ulcerative colitis or Crohn's disease, or a healthy co-twin of an affected twin (not recorded which). The J gene is TRBJ2-2, the V gene TRBV20-1; the TCRdb D gene call, TRBD2, has no DNA to confirm it. Material: blood. CDR3 region: CSARDPGEVTGELFF.